This T cell receptor (beta chain) was observed in a study of T cells in tuberculosis. Findings and limits, study-wide: Active tuberculosis alpha repertoires lay closer to GMM-specific TCRs than controls'. Active tuberculosis patients had shorter CDR3-alpha; the beta difference was nonsignificant.

The J segment lost 2 bases and the V segment lost 5 bases, leaving 8 bases of the junction unmatched. The CDR3 is 15 amino acids. Per germline, CDR1 SGHTA and CDR2 FQGNSA. Details on this clone: Its specificity is not known.

The protocol was immunoSEQ multiplex PCR, while the TCRdb copy is restricted to in-frame clones and leaves out a portion. The sample lists some 41,000 clones, 94% seen once, with about 2% in the top ten. The sequencing sample was made of PBMCs. The sequence was obtained from a donor between 10 and 35 years old with latent tuberculosis or without tuberculosis infection. Some clones in this sample may be carry-over from other donors' samples. The J gene is TRBJ2-7, the V gene TRBV7-2; 8 nucleotides line up with TRBD2. In DNA, the CDR3 is TGTGCCAGCAGCCAGAGAGCGGGAGTCCCCTACGAGCAGTACTTC. Its translation: CASSQRAGVPYEQYF.